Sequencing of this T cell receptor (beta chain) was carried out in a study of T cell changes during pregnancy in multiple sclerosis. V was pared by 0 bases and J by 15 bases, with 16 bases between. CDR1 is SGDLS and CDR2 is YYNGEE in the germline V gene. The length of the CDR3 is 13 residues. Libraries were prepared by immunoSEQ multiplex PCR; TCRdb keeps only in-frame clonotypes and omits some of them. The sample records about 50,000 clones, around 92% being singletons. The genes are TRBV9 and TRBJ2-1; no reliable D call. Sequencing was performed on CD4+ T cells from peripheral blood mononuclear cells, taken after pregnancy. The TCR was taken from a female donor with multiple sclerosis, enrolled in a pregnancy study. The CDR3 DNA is TGTGCCAGCAGCGTAGACTTTCGAGGAGCAAGGTTCTTC. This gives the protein CASSVDFRGARFF.